A selection of T cell receptor beta chains follows, all from one sample in a study of cytomegalovirus exposure and HLA in healthy donors. TCRdb's table, derived via immunoSEQ multiplex PCR, lists solely in-frame clones and lacks some. This table has over 200,000 clones, 83% appearing once. The specimen was PBMCs. These receptors originate from a woman under 30 in good health and CMV-seronegative. The CDR3 runs from the conserved cysteine through the conserved F or W. Each record gives: clone size, V gene, J gene, D gene, CDR3 protein, CDR3 DNA. D genes are given only for firm matches. Size is omitted from some rows. Given values are once, few, many or a class for expanded clones.

size: .
V: TRBV5-6
J: TRBJ2-5
D: .
CDR3: CASSERDFQETQYF
DNA: TGTGCCAGCAGCGAAAGGGACTTCCAAGAGACCCAGTACTTC

size: .
V: TRBV18
J: TRBJ2-1
D: TRBD2
CDR3: CASSPFVGTSGGHNEQFF
DNA: TGTGCCAGCTCTCCTTTCGTCGGGACTAGCGGGGGGCACAATGAGCAGTTCTTC

size: .
V: TRBV5-6
J: TRBJ1-1
D: TRBD1
CDR3: CASSFFTGGRNTEAFF
DNA: TGTGCCAGCAGCTTTTTCACAGGGGGCAGAAACACTGAAGCTTTCTTT

size: .
V: TRBV10-2
J: TRBJ1-5
D: .
CDR3: CATKVGNQPQHF
DNA: TGCGCCACCAAGGTGGGCAATCAGCCCCAGCATTTT

size: once
V: TRBV2
J: TRBJ2-3
D: .
CDR3: CASRLGLSTDTQYF
DNA: TGTGCCAGCAGACTGGGACTCAGCACAGATACGCAGTATTTT

size: .
V: TRBV30
J: TRBJ2-3
D: .
CDR3: CAWSVRVDTQYF
DNA: TGTGCCTGGAGTGTACGGGTAGATACGCAGTATTTT

size: .
V: TRBV27
J: TRBJ2-7
D: .
CDR3: CASSLRVGDEQYF
DNA: TGTGCCAGCAGTTTGAGGGTTGGGGACGAGCAGTACTTC

size: .
V: TRBV29-1
J: TRBJ2-1
D: TRBD1
CDR3: CSVEGDRGREQFF
DNA: TGCAGCGTTGAGGGGGACAGGGGGCGTGAGCAGTTCTTC

size: few
V: TRBV5-5
J: TRBJ2-7
D: .
CDR3: CASSLRGTSYEQYF
DNA: TGTGCCAGCAGCCTCAGGGGTACCTCCTACGAGCAGTACTTC

size: .
V: TRBV5-1
J: TRBJ1-2
D: .
CDR3: CASRVRGSFEGYTF
DNA: TGCGCCAGCAGGGTCAGGGGCTCATTCGAGGGCTACACCTTC

size: .
V: TRBV9
J: TRBJ1-1
D: .
CDR3: CASSVASNTEAFF
DNA: TGTGCCAGCAGCGTAGCGTCGAACACTGAAGCTTTCTTT

size: once
V: TRBV11-3
J: TRBJ2-2
D: .
CDR3: CASSFIRGGGELFF
DNA: TGTGCCAGCAGCTTTATCAGGGGTGGCGGGGAGCTGTTTTTT

size: .
V: TRBV7-8
J: TRBJ2-7
D: .
CDR3: CASSLASGHEQYF
DNA: TGTGCCAGCAGCTTAGCTTCGGGACACGAGCAGTACTTC

size: .
V: TRBV30
J: TRBJ2-2
D: TRBD1
CDR3: CAWSLQGVTGELFF
DNA: TGTGCCTGGAGTCTCCAGGGGGTTACCGGGGAGCTGTTTTTT

size: .
V: TRBV30
J: TRBJ2-1
D: .
CDR3: CAWSFGQTYNEQFF
DNA: TGTGCCTGGAGTTTTGGACAGACATACAATGAGCAGTTCTTC

size: .
V: TRBV9
J: TRBJ2-5
D: TRBD1
CDR3: CASSTTGTGQETQYF
DNA: TGTGCCAGCAGCACGACCGGGACAGGTCAAGAGACCCAGTACTTC

size: .
V: TRBV7-2
J: TRBJ1-3
D: .
CDR3: CASSQRSTIYF
DNA: TGTGCCAGCAGCCAAAGGAGCACCATATATTTT

size: many
V: TRBV7-6
J: TRBJ2-2
D: TRBD1
CDR3: CASSDQTGGNTGELFF
DNA: TGTGCCAGCAGCGATCAGACAGGGGGTAACACCGGGGAGCTGTTTTTT

size: once
V: TRBV28
J: TRBJ2-1
D: TRBD2
CDR3: CASSLIGTSGRVYNEQFF
DNA: TGTGCCAGCAGTCTGATCGGGACTAGCGGGAGAGTCTACAATGAGCAGTTCTTC

size: .
V: TRBV9
J: TRBJ2-7
D: .
CDR3: CASSPGGGTDEQYF
DNA: TGTGCCAGCAGCCCAGGAGGAGGGACCGACGAGCAGTACTTC

size: .
V: TRBV5-6
J: TRBJ1-5
D: .
CDR3: CASSLGLGRTGQPQHF
DNA: TGTGCCAGCAGCCTCGGGTTAGGGCGGACTGGGCAGCCCCAGCATTTT

size: .
V: TRBV9
J: TRBJ2-2
D: .
CDR3: CASSATTGNTGELFF
DNA: TGTGCCAGCAGCGCCACGACAGGGAACACCGGGGAGCTGTTTTTT

size: few
V: TRBV30
J: TRBJ1-1
D: .
CDR3: CAWSGDWDTEAFF
DNA: TGTGCCTGGAGTGGGGATTGGGACACTGAAGCTTTCTTT

size: few
V: TRBV4-1
J: TRBJ2-2
D: .
CDR3: CASSQEGLSTGELFF
DNA: TGCGCCAGCAGCCAAGAGGGACTTTCCACCGGGGAGCTGTTTTTT

size: .
V: TRBV5-1
J: TRBJ1-2
D: .
CDR3: CASSPGGQDLYGYTF
DNA: TGCGCCAGCAGCCCAGGCGGGCAGGACCTCTATGGCTACACCTTC

size: once
V: TRBV7-3
J: TRBJ1-1
D: .
CDR3: CASSQSLGGVTEAFF
DNA: TGTGCCAGCAGCCAGTCGCTGGGCGGGGTCACTGAAGCTTTCTTT

size: once
V: TRBV4-2
J: TRBJ2-7
D: TRBD1
CDR3: CASTQEWPGGSYEQYF
DNA: TGTGCCAGCACCCAAGAGTGGCCAGGGGGCTCCTACGAGCAGTACTTC

size: .
V: TRBV9
J: TRBJ1-4
D: TRBD1
CDR3: CASSVGQGQVEKLFF
DNA: TGTGCCAGCAGCGTAGGGCAGGGACAGGTTGAAAAACTGTTTTTT

size: .
V: TRBV27
J: TRBJ2-3
D: TRBD2
CDR3: CASSLTSGTYTDTQYF
DNA: TGTGCCAGCTCGCTTACTAGCGGAACCTACACAGATACGCAGTATTTT

size: .
V: TRBV25-1
J: TRBJ1-2
D: TRBD1
CDR3: CASTQGQGGDFYGYTF
DNA: TGTGCCAGCACCCAGGGGCAGGGGGGAGATTTCTATGGCTACACCTTC

size: .
V: TRBV27
J: TRBJ1-1
D: TRBD1
CDR3: CASSSPGGARAEAFF
DNA: TGTGCCAGCAGTTCCCCAGGGGGCGCGAGGGCTGAAGCTTTCTTT

size: .
V: TRBV6-1
J: TRBJ2-2
D: .
CDR3: CASTLNTGELFF
DNA: TGTGCTAGTACTCTGAACACCGGGGAGCTGTTTTTT

size: .
V: TRBV27
J: TRBJ2-2
D: .
CDR3: CASSLDRLNTGELFF
DNA: TGTGCCAGCAGTTTGGACAGACTGAACACCGGGGAGCTGTTTTTT

size: .
V: TRBV11-2
J: TRBJ2-7
D: .
CDR3: CASSLDSDYEQYF
DNA: TGTGCCAGCAGCTTAGATAGTGACTACGAGCAGTACTTC

size: .
V: TRBV19
J: TRBJ2-3
D: TRBD1
CDR3: CASSIAGQGIVPTDTQYF
DNA: TGTGCCAGTAGTATAGCGGGACAGGGGATAGTCCCCACAGATACGCAGTATTTT

size: once
V: TRBV5-4
J: TRBJ1-1
D: .
CDR3: CASSLGGSAEAFF
DNA: TGTGCCAGCAGCTTGGGTGGTTCGGCTGAAGCTTTCTTT

size: .
V: TRBV27
J: TRBJ2-7
D: .
CDR3: CASSRNGGPDEQYF
DNA: TGTGCCAGCAGCCGAAACGGGGGGCCGGACGAGCAGTACTTC

size: .
V: TRBV11-2
J: TRBJ1-1
D: .
CDR3: CASSLDAPREGGLNTEAFF
DNA: TGTGCCAGCAGCTTAGACGCCCCCAGAGAAGGAGGCTTGAACACTGAAGCTTTCTTT

size: .
V: TRBV27
J: TRBJ1-5
D: .
CDR3: CASSLSRQLLGPQHF
DNA: TGTGCCAGCAGTTTATCGCGACAGCTTCTGGGGCCCCAGCATTTT

size: .
V: TRBV28
J: TRBJ2-7
D: TRBD1
CDR3: CASLRDRGPGEQYF
DNA: TGTGCCAGCCTTAGGGACAGGGGGCCTGGGGAGCAGTACTTC

size: .
V: TRBV5-4
J: TRBJ1-5
D: .
CDR3: CAGNQPQHF
DNA: TGTGCCGGCAATCAGCCCCAGCATTTT

size: .
V: TRBV4-1
J: TRBJ2-5
D: .
CDR3: CASSKAGGRDIGGETQYF
DNA: TGCGCCAGCTCCAAAGCCGGGGGCAGGGATATCGGAGGAGAGACCCAGTACTTC

size: .
V: TRBV2
J: TRBJ1-2
D: .
CDR3: CASSGSGRANYGYTF
DNA: TGTGCCAGCAGTGGAAGCGGCAGAGCTAACTATGGCTACACCTTC

size: .
V: TRBV30
J: TRBJ2-5
D: TRBD2
CDR3: CAWRGELAGRETQYF
DNA: TGTGCCTGGAGAGGGGAACTAGCGGGACGTGAGACCCAGTACTTC

size: once
V: TRBV5-1
J: TRBJ2-2
D: TRBD1
CDR3: CASRSQGQGNTGELFF
DNA: TGCGCCAGCAGGTCTCAGGGACAGGGGAACACCGGGGAGCTGTTTTTT

size: .
V: TRBV2
J: TRBJ1-2
D: .
CDR3: CASRGNYGYTF
DNA: TGTGCCAGCAGGGGAAACTATGGCTACACCTTC

size: .
V: TRBV30
J: TRBJ1-3
D: .
CDR3: CAWTDGNSGNTIYF
DNA: TGTGCCTGGACCGATGGGAATTCTGGAAACACCATATATTTT